A selection of T cell receptor beta chains follows, all from one sample in a study of cytomegalovirus exposure and HLA in healthy donors. Sequencing was performed with immunoSEQ multiplex PCR; in TCRdb, only in-frame clones are kept and a portion is missing. Altogether around 230,000 clones are present, over 75% being singletons, with the ten largest covering about 0.5%. Material: PBMCs. The receptor source for this set is a boy aged 5 to 17 in good health and CMV-seronegative. CDR3s include the opening cysteine and the closing phenylalanine or tryptophan. Fields, in order: D gene, J gene, clone size, V gene, CDR3 protein, CDR3 DNA. The D gene is left open where the match is weak. Some rows have no size entry. The others give once, few or many, or a class for an expanded clone.

D: TRBD1; J: TRBJ2-7; size: NA; V: TRBV28; CDR3: CASSPTQGARYEQYF; DNA: TGTGCCAGCAGCCCGACACAGGGGGCTCGCTACGAGCAGTACTTC
D: TRBD1; J: TRBJ1-6; size: NA; V: TRBV5-6; CDR3: CASSWDRGHSPLHF; DNA: TGTGCCAGCAGCTGGGACAGGGGACACTCACCCCTCCACTTT
D: TRBD1; J: TRBJ1-2; size: NA; V: TRBV27; CDR3: CASRLQGTANYGYTF; DNA: TGTGCCAGCAGACTACAGGGGACCGCTAACTATGGCTACACCTTC
D: TRBD1; J: TRBJ1-2; size: NA; V: TRBV9; CDR3: CASSPDRGSGYTF; DNA: TGTGCCAGCAGCCCCGACAGGGGCAGTGGCTACACCTTC
D: NA; J: TRBJ1-1; size: few; V: TRBV27; CDR3: CASSLSSGPGTEAFF; DNA: TGTGCCAGCAGTTTATCGAGCGGGCCAGGAACTGAAGCTTTCTTT
D: NA; J: TRBJ1-2; size: NA; V: TRBV27; CDR3: CASSLFRGQSYGYTF; DNA: TGTGCCAGCAGTTTATTTCGAGGGCAGTCCTATGGCTACACCTTC
D: TRBD2; J: TRBJ2-7; size: NA; V: TRBV30; CDR3: CACTRLAGTYEQYF; DNA: TGTGCCTGCACGAGACTAGCGGGGACCTACGAGCAGTACTTC
D: TRBD1; J: TRBJ1-2; size: NA; V: TRBV6-5; CDR3: CASSYPGNRGGYTF; DNA: TGTGCCAGCAGTTACCCCGGTAACAGGGGTGGCTACACCTTC
D: TRBD2; J: TRBJ2-5; size: NA; V: TRBV2; CDR3: CASSDWRGGETQYF; DNA: TGTGCCAGCAGTGACTGGCGGGGGGGGGAGACCCAGTACTTC
D: TRBD2; J: TRBJ2-5; size: few; V: TRBV9; CDR3: CASSSNPASGSRVQETQYF; DNA: TGTGCCAGCAGCTCAAACCCGGCTAGCGGGAGCAGGGTCCAAGAGACCCAGTACTTC
D: TRBD2; J: TRBJ2-7; size: few; V: TRBV10-1; CDR3: CASSESGASYEQYF; DNA: TGCGCCAGCAGTGAGAGCGGGGCCTCCTACGAGCAGTACTTC
D: TRBD2; J: TRBJ2-3; size: NA; V: TRBV11-2; CDR3: CASSFGLVGADTQYF; DNA: TGTGCCAGCAGCTTCGGACTAGTAGGGGCAGATACGCAGTATTTT
D: NA; J: TRBJ2-4; size: NA; V: TRBV10-2; CDR3: CASRTYSGPPGIQYF; DNA: TGCGCCAGCAGGACATATAGCGGACCGCCGGGCATTCAGTACTTC
D: NA; J: TRBJ1-1; size: NA; V: TRBV13; CDR3: CASSSLDRRRRNTEAFF; DNA: TGTGCCAGCAGCTCCCTCGACAGGAGGAGACGGAACACTGAAGCTTTCTTT
D: NA; J: TRBJ2-1; size: NA; V: TRBV19; CDR3: CASRSGMRQFF; DNA: TGTGCCAGTAGATCCGGGATGAGGCAGTTCTTC
D: NA; J: TRBJ1-4; size: NA; V: TRBV6-5; CDR3: CASTLVKLFF; DNA: TGTGCCAGCACCCTTGTTAAACTGTTTTTT
D: TRBD1; J: TRBJ2-7; size: NA; V: TRBV30; CDR3: CAWSALTGGVDEQYF; DNA: TGTGCCTGGAGTGCGCTGACAGGGGGCGTCGACGAGCAGTACTTC
D: TRBD2; J: TRBJ2-7; size: NA; V: TRBV27; CDR3: CASSWTSGSYEQYF; DNA: TGTGCCAGCAGTTGGACTAGCGGCTCTTACGAGCAGTACTTC
D: NA; J: TRBJ1-3; size: NA; V: TRBV6-1; CDR3: CASSKDSWEGNTIYF; DNA: TGTGCCAGCAGTAAGGACAGCTGGGAGGGAAACACCATATATTTT
D: TRBD1; J: TRBJ1-5; size: NA; V: TRBV19; CDR3: CASSINRGLQPQHF; DNA: TGTGCCAGTAGTATTAACAGGGGGCTGCAGCCCCAGCATTTT